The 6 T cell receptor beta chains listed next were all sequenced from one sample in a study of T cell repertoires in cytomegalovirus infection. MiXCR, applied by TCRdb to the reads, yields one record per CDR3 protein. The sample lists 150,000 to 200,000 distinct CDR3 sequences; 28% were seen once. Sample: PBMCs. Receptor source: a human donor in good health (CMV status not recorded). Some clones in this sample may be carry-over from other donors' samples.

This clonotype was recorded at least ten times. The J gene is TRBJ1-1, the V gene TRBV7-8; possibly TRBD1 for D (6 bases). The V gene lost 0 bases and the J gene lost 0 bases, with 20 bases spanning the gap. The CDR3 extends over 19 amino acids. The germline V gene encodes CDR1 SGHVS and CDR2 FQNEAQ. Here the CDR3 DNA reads TGTGCCAGCAGCTTAGCGAGGCGGACAGAGGGATTCATGAACACTGAAGCTTTCTTT. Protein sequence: CASSLARRTEGFMNTEAFF.

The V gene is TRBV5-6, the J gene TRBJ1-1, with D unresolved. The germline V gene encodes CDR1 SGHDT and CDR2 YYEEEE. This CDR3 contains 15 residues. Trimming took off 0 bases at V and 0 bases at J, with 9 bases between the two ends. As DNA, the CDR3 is TGTGCCAGCAGCTTGGTTGGTAGGTTGAACACTGAAGCTTTCTTT. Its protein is CASSLVGRLNTEAFF.

CDR3 sequence: CASSQPGGGEQFF. The CDR3 DNA reads as TGTGCCAGCAGCCAACCCGGGGGCGGGGAGCAGTTCTTC. The V gene is TRBV7-2, the J gene TRBJ2-1, with D perhaps assigned TRBD1 or TRBD2 (6 bases each). The V and J ends lost 5 bases and 10 bases respectively, with 15 bases between them. Germline CDR1 SGHTA, CDR2 FQGNSA. CDR3 length: 13 amino acids.

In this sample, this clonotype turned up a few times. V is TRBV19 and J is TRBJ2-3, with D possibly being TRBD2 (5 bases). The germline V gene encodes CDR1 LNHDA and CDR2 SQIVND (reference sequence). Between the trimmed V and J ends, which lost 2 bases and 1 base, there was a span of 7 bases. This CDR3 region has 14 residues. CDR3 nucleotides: TGTGCCAGTAGTATATCCGGGGGCACAGATACGCAGTATTTT. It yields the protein CASSISGGTDTQYF.

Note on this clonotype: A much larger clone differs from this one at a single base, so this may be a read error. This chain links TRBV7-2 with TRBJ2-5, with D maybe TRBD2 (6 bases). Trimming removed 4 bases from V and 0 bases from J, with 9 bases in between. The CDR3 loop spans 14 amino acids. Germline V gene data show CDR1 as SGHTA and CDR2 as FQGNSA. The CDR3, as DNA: TGTGCCAGCAGCTCCCGGGGGTACCAAGAGACCCAGTACTTC. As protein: CASSSRGYQETQYF.

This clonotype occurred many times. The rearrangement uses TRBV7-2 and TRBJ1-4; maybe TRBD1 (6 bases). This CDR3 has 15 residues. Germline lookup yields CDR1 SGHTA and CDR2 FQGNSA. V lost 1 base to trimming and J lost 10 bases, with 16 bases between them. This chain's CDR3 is CASSLGARGDGKLFF. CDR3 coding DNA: TGTGCCAGCAGCTTAGGAGCCAGGGGAGATGGAAAACTGTTTTTT.